This T cell receptor beta chain is drawn from a study of T-cell reconstitution after alpha-beta-depleted transplantation in children. Study conclusions and caveats: The origin of high day-60 TCRbeta diversity in some patients lay in surviving recipient T cells and thymic progenitors. The study reportedly traced alpha-beta T cells about two months after transplant to several hundred expanded graft clones. The main origin of T-cell counts and diversity one year after transplant was newly produced T cells.

Unique molecular identifiers were built into the TCRbeta library. TCRdb recomputed calls from the PCR reads with MiXCR, one row per CDR3 protein. Found here are some 310,000 distinct CDR3 sequences, more than 20% of them singletons; the top ten hold 11%. The length of the CDR3 is 15 residues. Trimming shortened V by 0 bases and J by 0 bases, and 7 bases separated the two germline ends. Germline CDR1 and CDR2: MGHRA and YSYEKL. To note about this clonotype: Antigen unknown.

The chain is built from TRBV4-1 and TRBJ2-3; D is undetermined. Sequenced here: PBMCs, mostly from graft donor cells, sampled 180 days after TCRalphabeta/CD19-depleted stem cell transplant. The clonotype was recovered from a male patient younger than 18 who had a stem cell transplant for acute lymphoblastic leukemia, so the T cells may come from the graft donor. The CDR3: CASSQERLSTDTQYF. CDR3 coding DNA: TGCGCCAGCAGCCAAGAGAGGTTGAGCACAGATACGCAGTATTTT.